The 20 T cell receptor beta chains in this list originate from one sample, sequenced in a study of T cell repertoires in ileal Crohn's disease. TCRdb's table, derived via immunoSEQ multiplex PCR, lists solely in-frame clones and lacks some. The data hold several thousand clones, with almost 95% observed a single time. Sequenced: ileal tissue. The receptors were sampled from an adult with Crohn's disease.

The chain carries TRBV30 and TRBJ2-1; possibly TRBD1 for D (5 bases). Germline V gene lookup returns CDR1 GTSNPN and CDR2 SVGIG (reference sequence). This CDR3 spans 15 amino acids. V was cut by 1 base and J by 0 bases, with 10 bases left in between. The CDR3 DNA reads TGTGCCTGGAGTGCAGGGCAGAGCTCCTACAATGAGCAGTTCTTC. Encoded protein: CAWSAGQSSYNEQFF.

The J gene is TRBJ1-6, the V gene TRBV18; D perhaps matches TRBD1 (5 bases). Between the trimmed V and J ends, which lost 6 bases and 4 bases, there was a span of 16 bases. The CDR3 is 16 amino acids. Germline values: CDR1 KGHSH, CDR2 LQKENI. CDR3 amino acids: CASSPTELYYNSPLHF. In DNA, the CDR3 is TGTGCCAGCTCCCCGACAGAGCTATATTATAATTCACCCCTCCACTTT.

This chain connects TRBV29-1 to TRBJ2-3, with D perhaps matching TRBD2 (6 bases). Germline assignment: CDR1 SQVTM and CDR2 ANQGSEA. This CDR3 spans 15 amino acids. Trimming took 2 bases from V and 7 from J, leaving 19 bases between them. This chain's CDR3 is CSVEPSVRDFYTQYF. CDR3 nucleotide sequence: TGCAGCGTTGAACCCTCTGTGCGGGACTTCTATACGCAGTATTTT.

This clone was counted once. CDR3 nucleotides: TGTGCCACCAGCAGAGATCACAGTTCGCAGTACTTC. Its protein product is CATSRDHSSQYF. The chain combines TRBV15 with TRBJ2-7, with no clear D. Trimming cost V 0 bases and J 9 bases, with 9 bases left between them. Germline loops: CDR1 LNHNV, CDR2 YYDKDF (reference sequence). The CDR3 is made up of 12 amino acids.

This chain connects TRBV5-1 to TRBJ2-7, with D perhaps matching TRBD1 (6 bases). V lost 2 bases and J 3 bases, leaving 6 bases between the germline ends. This CDR3 comprises 12 residues. Germline CDR1 is SGHRS and CDR2 is YFSETQ. The CDR3 bases are TGCGCCAGCAGCTTAGGGGGCTACGAGCAGTACTTC. The encoded protein is CASSLGGYEQYF.

The chain couples TRBV10-1 to TRBJ2-7; 7 bases are shared with TRBD2. Germline trimming cut 1 base from V and 2 bases from J; bases unmatched to any gene: 5. The CDR3 spans 15 residues. CDR1 is WNHNN, CDR2 SYGVQD, per germline (reference sequence). The CDR3 reads CASSEFAGATYEQYF. The DNA of the CDR3 is TGCGCCAGCAGTGAGTTTGCGGGAGCGACCTACGAGCAGTACTTC.

Here the CDR3 reads CAISRTGEGYTF. The CDR3 region has the DNA TGTGCCATCAGCCGGACAGGGGAGGGCTACACCTTC. The J gene is TRBJ1-2, the V gene TRBV10-3; 9 bases agree with TRBD1. Germline V gene lookup returns CDR1 ENHRY and CDR2 SYGVKD. V shed 6 bases, J shed 8 bases, and the junction held 4 bases outside the gene matches. The CDR3 spans 12 residues.

The rearrangement links TRBV19 to TRBJ1-5; D is ambiguous. CDR3 length: 14 residues. V was cut by 6 bases and J by 2 bases, with 11 bases left in between. Per germline, CDR1 LNHDA and CDR2 SQIVND (reference sequence). The CDR3: CASSPIGGNQPQHF. The CDR3 DNA follows: TGTGCCAGTAGCCCTATCGGGGGCAATCAGCCCCAGCATTTT.

The chain is built from TRBV6-6 and TRBJ2-5; D remains unclear. Trimming pared 7 bases from V and 3 bases from J, leaving 12 bases between. CDR1 MNHNY and CDR2 SVGAGI come from the germline V gene (reference sequence). This CDR3 spans 13 amino acids. The CDR3 sequence is CASTLSGEETQYF. In nucleotides, the CDR3 is TGTGCCAGCACCTTATCGGGTGAAGAGACCCAGTACTTC.

The chain has TRBV29-1 and TRBJ1-1, with D unresolved. This CDR3 contains 13 residues. Trimming removed 2 bases at V and 5 bases at J, with 12 bases between. Germline CDR1 reads SQVTM; CDR2 reads ANQGSEA. CDR3 sequence reads: CSVETGLETEAFF. CDR3 coding DNA: TGCAGCGTTGAAACCGGGTTGGAAACTGAAGCTTTCTTT.

This chain connects TRBV5-1 to TRBJ2-3; 7 nucleotides agree with TRBD2. Germline V gene lookup returns CDR1 SGHRS and CDR2 YFSETQ. This CDR3 is 15 amino acids long. With V trimmed by 1 base and J by 1 base, 3 bases remained unmatched. This chain's CDR3 is CASSLRGSGTDTQYF. The CDR3 region has the DNA TGCGCCAGCAGCTTGCGCGGGAGCGGCACAGATACGCAGTATTTT. Full variable domain (outside the CDR3, taken from reference TRBV5-1 and TRBJ2-3): KAGVTQTPRYLIKTRGQQVTLSCSPISGHRSVSWYQQTPGQGLQFLFEYFSETQRNKGNFPGRFSGRQFSNSRSEMNVSTLELGDSALYLCASSLRGSGTDTQYFGPGTRLTVL.

With respect to this clone: At one end the junction does not follow the germline gene, possibly because of a read error. The chain is built from TRBV7-7 and TRBJ2-2; 12 nucleotides match TRBD2. This CDR3 has 15 amino acids. Germline V gene sequence: CDR1 SSHAT, CDR2 FNYEAQ (reference sequence). This CDR3 is CASSSPTSGGGELFF. CDR3 coding DNA: TGTGCTAGCAGCTCGCCGACTAGCGGGGGCGGGGAGCTGTTTTTT.

J is TRBJ1-2 and V is TRBV13, with TRBD1 as a possible D gene (5 bases). The CDR3 is 15 amino acids. Trimming removed 4 bases at V and 1 base at J, with 13 bases between. In germline, CDR1 is PRHDT, CDR2 FYEKMQ (reference sequence). This CDR3 reads CASSSQGMGNYGYTF. For the CDR3, the DNA is TGTGCCAGCAGCTCCCAGGGCATGGGTAACTATGGCTACACCTTC.

The chain carries TRBV19 and TRBJ2-3, with 14 positions matching TRBD2. V lost 5 bases and J lost 7; bases outside the gene matches: 20. Germline CDR1 reads LNHDA; CDR2 reads SQIVND (reference sequence). The length of the CDR3 is 20 residues. DNA of the CDR3: TGTGCCAGTAGTCCACGCCATCTCCCAAGACTAGCGGGAGGGCCGCATACGCAGTATTTT. Residues: CASSPRHLPRLAGGPHTQYF.

This rearrangement joins TRBV29-1 to TRBJ2-7, with TRBD2 matching over 7 bases. The germline V gene encodes CDR1 SQVTM and CDR2 ANQGSEA. This CDR3 has 10 amino acids. Trimming removed 6 bases from V and 6 bases from J; junction bases left unmatched: 2. The CDR3: CSVGGTEQYF. CDR3 in DNA: TGCAGCGTGGGGGGGACCGAGCAGTACTTC.

This chain uses TRBV11-1 with TRBJ2-5; 7 nucleotides agree with TRBD2. The CDR3 totals 15 residues. J lost 5 bases, V lost 0 bases, and 6 bases had no gene match. CDR1 SGHAT and CDR2 FQDESV come from the germline V gene (reference sequence). CDR3 protein: CASSLALTSLETQYF. The CDR3 coding sequence is TGTGCCAGCAGCTTAGCTTTGACTAGCCTGGAGACCCAGTACTTC.

The CDR3: CASSLSMRETQYF. The CDR3, as DNA: TGTGCCAGCAGCTTATCTATGAGGGAGACCCAGTACTTC. The rearrangement links TRBV7-9 to TRBJ2-5, with D unclear. Trimming took 2 bases from V and 5 from J, leaving 9 bases between them. CDR1 SEHNR and CDR2 FQNEAQ come from the germline V gene (reference sequence). This CDR3 region has 13 residues.

This clone was found once. V gene TRBV27 combines with J gene TRBJ2-7; D is ambiguous. The CDR3 length is 13 residues. Germline-derived CDR1 and CDR2 are MNHEY and SMNVEV (reference sequence). Trimming took off 2 bases at V and 0 bases at J, with 5 bases between the two ends. The CDR3 loop reads CASSLQASYEQYF. The CDR3 DNA follows: TGTGCCAGCAGTTTACAGGCCTCCTACGAGCAGTACTTC.

This chain uses TRBV28 with TRBJ2-2, with D possibly TRBD2 on 6 matching bases. V dropped 4 bases and J dropped 0 bases, with 12 bases sitting between them. Germline V gives CDR1 MDHEN, CDR2 SYDVKM. The CDR3 totals 16 residues. The DNA for the CDR3 is TGTGCCAGCAGTTCTGTAGCGGAGTCGAACACCGGGGAGCTGTTTTTT. Its translation is CASSSVAESNTGELFF.

This clone was counted between two and nine times. V and J are TRBV7-9 and TRBJ2-5, with D unclear. CDR1 is SEHNR, CDR2 FQNEAQ, per germline (reference sequence). This CDR3 contains 14 residues. With 8 bases removed from V and 0 bases from J, the gap between germline ends came to 13 bases. CDR3 sequence: CASARRVNQETQYF. The CDR3 DNA sequence: TGTGCCAGCGCTCGGAGAGTAAACCAAGAGACCCAGTACTTC.